This TCR beta chain emerged from a study of glioma-infiltrating T cells (TCRdb year 2016). Background for the entire study: The study sequenced TCR alpha- and beta-chain repertoires from glioma tissue, from non-neoplastic brain tissue and from matched peripheral blood mononuclear cells. To measure divergence between tissue and blood T-cell populations, each tissue-infiltrating repertoire was compared with the peripheral blood repertoire of the same patient. Three low-grade glioma patients, several primary glioblastoma patients and three non-glioma patients contributing non-neoplastic brain tissue were included in the paired cohort. Summary of the overall study and its limitations: Tissue and blood shared very few CDR3 sequences, a result attributed to high CDR3 diversity and limited sampling. Small numbers underpinned the group comparisons: under ten glioblastoma patients, three low-grade glioma patients and three non-neoplastic patients. VJ-independent divergence between tissue and blood was lower than expected in non-neoplastic patients but higher than expected in all gliomas, particularly low-grade gliomas.

Taken from the germline V gene (reference sequence), the CDR1 and CDR2 loops are SGHNT and YYREEE. The CDR3 numbers 13 residues from cysteine through phenylalanine. The CDR3 DNA has 39 bases and is translated from base 1. V is reduced by 4 bases and J by 6 bases, leaving a spacing of 11 bases between them. TCR alpha and beta CDR3 regions were amplified with the iRepertoire nested amplicon-rescue multiplex PCR (arm-PCR) platform from RNA. The input for one-step reverse transcription and amplification was 100-400 ng of tissue mRNA or PBMC total RNA. Following bead purification, Illumina adapters were added through a secondary multiplex PCR, and the libraries were then gel-purified between 200 and 400 bp. Demultiplexing relied on internal 6-nucleotide barcodes carried by the libraries. The libraries were sequenced on an Illumina MiSeq using 2x220 or 2x250 nucleotide paired-end reads. Per the authors' processing: Paired reads were merged with FLASH 1.2.11 and aligned to the GRCh37 human genome with BWA-MEM before extracting TRA and TRB reads. An IMGT-derived reference of cassette sequences and CDR3 motifs, with pseudogenes included, was used for V and J assignment. Three-frame translation of reads was performed, and productive CDR3s were defined as those with a C...FGXG motif and no stop codons. A clonotype was defined as a unique combination of a V-J cassette pair and a CDR3 amino acid sequence. Reads were filtered by Hamming distance, thresholded by each sample's sequence error rate in mapped regions. TCRdb redid the processing of the public reads, applying fastp at Q25 and MiXCR, and retained in-frame beta chains. A single entry per CDR3 protein holds the most common genes and DNA from its merged rows. The V and J calls and clone size come from TCRdb's table, not from the authors' own analysis. A total of tens of thousands of distinct CDR3 sequences appear in this sample, around 40% of them only once. Around two fifths of the sample goes to the ten largest clones.

This clonotype has ten or more counts. What this receptor recognizes is not known. No much larger clonotype is one base removed from it; base qualities were not supplied. The receptor was derived from a human donor with low-grade glioma or glioblastoma, undergoing nonglioma brain surgery, or in good health (not recorded which). Recombination linked TRBV5-4 to TRBJ2-1, with the D call perhaps TRBD1 or TRBD2, as 5 bases match in each case. The sample was glioma tissue, nonneoplastic brain tissue, or PBMCs (not recorded which). The CDR3 region has the sequence CASSTGGSNEQFF. Here is the DNA: TGTGCCAGCAGCACAGGAGGTTCCAATGAGCAGTTCTTC.